Sequencing of this T cell receptor beta chain was carried out in a study of blood T cell repertoires in COVID-19. Study details: T cells, B-cell-depleted T cells, or PBMCs provided the cDNA or gDNA that served as material.

The V and J ends lost 5 bases and 4 bases respectively, with 12 bases between them. The CDR3 runs 13 residues. CDR1 is SGHTA and CDR2 is FQGNSA in the germline V gene. Measured with immunoSEQ multiplex PCR; TCRdb has only the in-frame clones, and not every one. The data contain 150,000 to 170,000 clones, 70% to 85% of them singletons. This sequence originates from a man aged 55 to 70 with COVID-19, enrolled during active disease. Sample: peripheral blood. The rearrangement uses TRBV7-2 and TRBJ2-7; TRBD2 is a possible D gene (6 bases). The CDR3 protein is CASSPLAPYEQYF. The CDR3 DNA is TGTGCCAGCAGCCCACTAGCTCCGTACGAGCAGTACTTC.